The entry that follows covers one T cell receptor (beta chain) sequence. Its antigen is undetermined. These data originate in a study of shared clonotypes between healthy human individuals. Findings and caveats of the study: Blood was the sole source, and tissue repertoires probably differ.

Sequencing was performed with immunoSEQ multiplex PCR; in TCRdb, only in-frame clones are kept and a portion is missing. The sample contains around 1 million clones, less than 85% of which appear only once. CDR1 LNHDA and CDR2 SQIVND come from the germline V gene (reference sequence). With 3 bases removed from V and 0 bases from J, the gap between germline ends came to 9 bases. This CDR3 is built from 15 residues. The clonotype originates from a man between 18 and 35 years old in good health. The chain is built from TRBV19 and TRBJ1-3; weak D call: TRBD1 (5 bases). Material for sequencing was memory CD4+ T cells sorted from blood. The subset was: CD45RA-negative fraction. The CDR3 sequence: CASSMGRVSGNTIYF. DNA of the CDR3: TGTGCCAGTAGTATGGGGCGGGTCTCTGGAAACACCATATATTTT.